This TCR beta chain was retrieved from a study of response to subunit inactivated influenza vaccine. Study results and caveats: Seasonal influenza vaccination, on each occasion, was suggested by the authors to recruit few new T cells.

The germline gives CDR1 SNHLY, CDR2 FYNNEI. The CDR3 loop spans 15 amino acids. J gave up 0 bases and V 6 bases, and 4 bases lay outside the gene matches. Turning to this clonotype: Its specificity is unknown.

In TCRdb, the RT-PCR reads were re-called with MiXCR into one record per CDR3 protein. The sample records some 520,000 distinct CDR3 sequences, approximately 15% being singletons. J is TRBJ1-1 and V is TRBV2; 10 bases fit TRBD1. Sequences were derived from CD4+ T cells sorted from PBMCs, sampled less than 25 months after vaccination. This sequence originates from a man in his fifties or sixties who received an inactivated influenza vaccine. The CDR3 loop is CASSGDRGLNTEAFF. CDR3 DNA: TGTGCCAGCAGCGGCGACAGGGGGCTGAACACTGAAGCTTTCTTT.